A selection of T cell receptor beta chains follows, all from one sample in a study of T cell repertoires in cytomegalovirus infection. These receptors' targets are unknown. MiXCR, run by TCRdb on the reads, gives a single entry per CDR3 protein. The sample comprises about 330,000 distinct CDR3 sequences, 34% of which are singletons, and roughly 13% rests with the top ten. Sequenced here: cultured PBMCs, sampled from culture after CMV antigen stimulation. The source is a human donor in good health (CMV status not recorded). Some clones in this sample may be carry-over from other donors' samples. Both conserved end residues are part of each CDR3.

>TRBJ1-3|TRBV4-1
CASSQRDGSSGNTIYF
>TRBJ2-6|TRBV7-6
CASSLESTGTWANVLTF
>TRBJ2-1|TRBV7-2
CASSAPGVPYNEQFF
>TRBJ1-3|TRBV7-9
CASSLGTAIGNTIYF
>TRBJ2-3|TRBV4-1
CASSQELIAGDTQYF
>TRBJ2-1|TRBV18
CASSHGGNYNEQFF
>TRBJ2-1|TRBV7-9
CASSSPLAGSFYNEQFF
>TRBJ2-3|TRBV19
CASRDRGKGTQYF
>TRBJ1-3|TRBV4-1
CASSPVARTSGNTIYF
>TRBJ2-3|TRBV20-1
CSAIGLADTQYF
>TRBJ2-7|TRBV12-3/TRBV12-4
CASTNSFRMSYEQYF
>TRBJ2-1|TRBV7-8
CARSLGGVGNEQFF
>TRBJ2-1|TRBV19
CASSLRSGNEQFF
>TRBJ2-3|TRBV6-8
CASSYSTSDTQYF
>TRBJ2-1|TRBV11-2
CASSPWTHNEQFF
>TRBJ2-1|TRBV28
CASGLGGPYNEQFF
>TRBJ2-1|TRBV24-1
CATSDFARDEQFF
>TRBJ2-5|TRBV28
CASSFRRGQETQYF
>TRBJ2-1|TRBV12-3/TRBV12-4
CASSSPWTGKTGTSDNNEQFF
>TRBJ2-1|TRBV2
CASGGGLGSYNEQFF
>TRBJ2-5|TRBV2
CASTPGVGTQYF
>TRBJ1-2|TRBV27
CASRHLTRQGTYGYTF
>TRBJ1-5|TRBV27
CASSLNFDRFPRPQHF
>TRBJ1-2|TRBV20-1
CSARKGQAYGYTF
>TRBJ2-3|TRBV7-8
CASSLALAGADTQYF
>TRBJ2-7|TRBV28
CASSAPGTLYEQYF
>TRBJ2-3|TRBV19
CASSGFERTQYF
>TRBJ1-4|TRBV7-2
CASSFLPRGKLFF
>TRBJ1-5|TRBV4-1
CASSQGRYNQPQHF
>TRBJ2-1|TRBV6-2/TRBV6-3
CASISGLAGEDNEQFF
>TRBJ2-1|TRBV7-2
CASSFSRTSGRHTYNEQFF
>TRBJ2-5|TRBV7-3
CASSRGLAGIETQYF
>TRBJ1-2|TRBV7-9
CASSYGQGNGYTF
>TRBJ2-5|TRBV20-1
CSASAGTGGGETQYF